This TCR beta chain appears in the sequencing data of a study of CD8 T cells in Susac syndrome. Reverse transcription of about 0.5 to 1 ug RNA was performed with random hexamers. Amplification of TCR beta CDR3 across 54 Vbeta and 13 Jbeta was performed with immunoSEQ multiplex PCR. TCRdb passed the immunoSEQ multiplex PCR reads through MiXCR, listing each CDR3 protein once. Of fewer than 350,000 distinct CDR3 sequences in the sample, around 91% are singletons; the top ten hold 0.18%. The multiple sclerosis control group was made up of treatment-naive patients with stable or active relapsing-remitting disease. Negative isolation was used for CD8+ and CD4+ T cells, and FACS enrichment was applied to TEMRA cells. Germline-derived CDR1 and CDR2 are SGHDT and YYEEEE. The CDR3 is made up of 13 amino acids. The V end lost 4 bases, the J end lost 6 bases, and 14 bases lay between the germline ends.

The chain joins TRBV5-6 to TRBJ2-7; D not certain. The receptor was derived from a human donor with multiple sclerosis. Sequenced: CD8+ T cells from PBMCs. The CDR3 DNA sequence: TGTGCCAGCAGCCCGACACTACGGGTCGAGCAGTACTTC. Translating it yields CASSPTLRVEQYF.